This T cell receptor (beta chain) was found in a study of shared T cell receptors in the human thymus. Profiled with immunoSEQ multiplex PCR; TCRdb holds only in-frame clones, not every one. The sample yields 650,000 to 950,000 clones, approximately 83% seen once. This CDR3 comprises 17 residues. The V gene's germline CDR1 is MGHRA and CDR2 YSYEKL. Trimming cost V 0 bases and J 4 bases; bases outside gene matches: 6. The same specimen was also included in a second study, on human thymus T cells. Turning to that study: Resections from corrective heart surgery provided thymus tissue. Within thymic and blood repertoires, V and J gene usage appeared to be biased. Thymic repertoires from unrelated individuals overlapped highly, related research reported.

The chain is built from TRBV4-1 and TRBJ1-1, with TRBD1 matching over 12 bases. The specimen was thymocytes. This receptor was taken from a girl under three years old with a congenital heart defect. For the CDR3, the DNA is TGCGCCAGCAGCCAAGATTGGGACAGGGGGCGAGGCACTGAAGCTTTCTTT. The encoded protein is CASSQDWDRGRGTEAFF.